The rows below give T cell receptor beta chains drawn from one sample of a study of shared clonotypes between healthy human individuals. Measured with immunoSEQ multiplex PCR; TCRdb has only the in-frame clones, and not every one. The data hold about 2.1 million clones, with about 92% observed a single time. The sequencing sample was made of naive CD8+ T cells from PBMCs. The receptor source for this set is a man between 18 and 35 years old in good health. Some clones in this sample may be carry-over from other donors' samples. Each CDR3 is given with its conserved first and last residue. The order of the fields is V gene, D gene, clone size, J gene, CDR3 DNA, CDR3 protein. A D gene is named only where the DNA matches it firmly. Rows give clone size only sometimes, using once, few, many, or a class for an expanded clone.

>TRBV7-9|NA|NA|TRBJ1-2
TGTGCCAGCAACCCCCTTGGTAACTATGGCTACACCTTC
CASNPLGNYGYTF
>TRBV11-2|NA|NA|TRBJ2-7
TGTGCCAGCAGCTTAGGATGGAACTACGAGCAGTACTTC
CASSLGWNYEQYF
>TRBV28|TRBD1|once|TRBJ1-1
TGTGCCAGCAGTTTATATGAGGGGGCGGCTGAAGCTTTCTTT
CASSLYEGAAEAFF
>TRBV5-1|TRBD2|NA|TRBJ2-7
TGCGCCAGCAGCTTAAGGGCTAGCGGGAGACACGAGCAGTACTTC
CASSLRASGRHEQYF
>TRBV28|NA|NA|TRBJ2-1
TGTGCCAGCAGTTTCAGGGTTTCCTACAATGAGCAGTTCTTC
CASSFRVSYNEQFF
>TRBV10-3|TRBD1|NA|TRBJ1-2
TGTGCCATCAGTGAAGGGGGGACAGGGGAAACATTGAACTATGGCTACACCTTC
CAISEGGTGETLNYGYTF
>TRBV19|TRBD2|NA|TRBJ2-7
TGTGCCAGTAGTCTTACTAGCGCTCCCTACGAGCAGTACTTC
CASSLTSAPYEQYF
>TRBV15|TRBD1|NA|TRBJ2-1
TGTGCCACCAGCAGCCCCGACAGGGATAGCTCCTACAATGAGCAGTTCTTC
CATSSPDRDSSYNEQFF
>TRBV4-3|TRBD1|once|TRBJ1-1
TGCGCCAGCAGCATTCTACAGGGGGGACCTGAAGCTTTCTTT
CASSILQGGPEAFF
>TRBV6-5|TRBD1|NA|TRBJ1-5
TGTGCCAGCAGTTCAAACAGGGGTCAGCCCCAGCATTTT
CASSSNRGQPQHF
>TRBV7-3|TRBD2|NA|TRBJ2-1
TGTGCCAGCAGCTCCTTAGCGGGAGGTTACAATGAGCAGTTCTTC
CASSSLAGGYNEQFF
>TRBV27|NA|NA|TRBJ1-5
TGTGCCAGCAGTTTATCGTACGGGAATCAGCCCCAGCATTTT
CASSLSYGNQPQHF
>TRBV5-1|TRBD2|NA|TRBJ2-1
TGCGCCAGCAGCCCTAGCGGAAGCTCCTACAATGAGCAGTTCTTC
CASSPSGSSYNEQFF
>TRBV19|TRBD1|NA|TRBJ1-5
TGTGCCAGTAGCGATTGGGACAGGGTCAATCAGCCCCAGCATTTT
CASSDWDRVNQPQHF
>TRBV4-3|NA|NA|TRBJ1-1
TGCGCCAGCAGCCGAGGACTGATGAACACTGAAGCTTTCTTT
CASSRGLMNTEAFF
>TRBV7-3|NA|NA|TRBJ2-1
TGTGCCAGCAGCATAGACCGGGACTGGGGATTGTATGAGCAGTTCTTC
CASSIDRDWGLYEQFF
>TRBV29-1|TRBD1|NA|TRBJ2-7
TGCAGCGTTGCACAGGGGGTTTACGAGCAGTACTTC
CSVAQGVYEQYF
>TRBV27|NA|NA|TRBJ2-7
TGTGCCAGCAGTTTATCGGCGACAGGAATTACCTACGAGCAGTACTTC
CASSLSATGITYEQYF
>TRBV28|TRBD2|NA|TRBJ2-7
TGTGCCACCGTAGCGGGCTTCTCCTACGAGCAGTACTTC
CATVAGFSYEQYF
>TRBV19|NA|NA|TRBJ2-3
TGTGCCAGTAGTGAAAGGGGAACAGATACGCAGTATTTT
CASSERGTDTQYF
>TRBV5-1|TRBD2|NA|TRBJ2-3
TGCGCCAGCAGCTCCCTTCTAGCGGGAGGGGTCACAGATACGCAGTATTTT
CASSSLLAGGVTDTQYF
>TRBV27|NA|few|TRBJ1-1
TGTGCCAGCAGTTTAGGCAGCCAGAACACTGAAGCTTTCTTT
CASSLGSQNTEAFF
>TRBV5-6|NA|NA|TRBJ2-1
TGTGCCAGCAGCTTAGAACTTGGGGTCAATGAGCAGTTCTTC
CASSLELGVNEQFF
>TRBV7-9|NA|NA|TRBJ2-6
TGTGCCAGCAGCTACACAGACCCAGGCTCTGGGGCCAACGTCCTGACTTTC
CASSYTDPGSGANVLTF
>TRBV7-9|NA|NA|TRBJ2-2
TGTGCCAGCAGCTTAGGAACCTGGAACACCGGGGAGCTGTTTTTT
CASSLGTWNTGELFF
>TRBV5-1|NA|NA|TRBJ2-7
TGCGCCAGCAGCTTGGACGTTCGGGGCCTCTGGGAGCAGTACTTC
CASSLDVRGLWEQYF
>TRBV19|TRBD1|NA|TRBJ2-2
TGTGCCAGTAGTACCCATAACTCGGGACAGGGCGGGGAGCTGTTTTTT
CASSTHNSGQGGELFF
>TRBV19|NA|NA|TRBJ1-1
TGTGCCAGTAGTAAGCGGGCGGACTTAGGCGACACTGAAGCTTTCTTT
CASSKRADLGDTEAFF
>TRBV4-2|NA|once|TRBJ1-5
TGTGCCAGCAGCCAAGATACCGGGAGTGGGAATCAGCCCCAGCATTTT
CASSQDTGSGNQPQHF
>TRBV11-2|NA|NA|TRBJ2-2
TGTGCCAGCAGCTCAACGCCGGGCGGGGAGCTGTTTTTT
CASSSTPGGELFF
>TRBV11-2|NA|NA|TRBJ2-1
TGTGCCAGCAGCTTACCCCACAACCGGGGGTCCTACAATGAGCAGTTCTTC
CASSLPHNRGSYNEQFF
>TRBV19|TRBD2|NA|TRBJ2-5
TGTGCCAGTAGCGGGAGGGCCGGAGAGACCCAGTACTTC
CASSGRAGETQYF
>TRBV9|TRBD2|NA|TRBJ2-2
TGTGCCAGCAGCCCCCGGGCAGGGATCCTAGCGGGACTGCGTAACACCGGGGAGCTGTTTTTT
CASSPRAGILAGLRNTGELFF
>TRBV7-9|NA|once|TRBJ1-2
TGTGCCAGCAGCTTAGGAGGCTCTAACTATGGCTACACCTTC
CASSLGGSNYGYTF
>TRBV9|NA|NA|TRBJ2-3
TGTGCCAGCACCCAAGTCGGCCGGGGAGATACGCAGTATTTT
CASTQVGRGDTQYF
>TRBV4-2|NA|NA|TRBJ2-7
TGTGCCAGCAGCCAAGATCCCGCGGCCAGGGGCGAGCAGTACTTC
CASSQDPAARGEQYF
>TRBV27|NA|NA|TRBJ1-4
TGTGCCAGCAGTTTATCCGCTAGGAGTGAAAAACTGTTTTTT
CASSLSARSEKLFF
>TRBV27|NA|NA|TRBJ2-1
TGTGCCAGCAGCCCCAGGGGGGCGCGGAATGAGCAGTTCTTC
CASSPRGARNEQFF
>TRBV7-9|NA|NA|TRBJ2-5
TGTGCCAGCAGCTTAGTTTTGCGTCAGGGGTCGAAGGAGACCCAGTACTTC
CASSLVLRQGSKETQYF
>TRBV11-2|NA|NA|TRBJ2-7
TGTGCCAGCAGCGGGGGCTTAGACGGGACCTACGAGCAGTACTTC
CASSGGLDGTYEQYF
>TRBV6-5|NA|NA|TRBJ2-1
TGTGCCAGCAGCGCTCTACATAGCTCCTACAATGAGCAGTTCTTC
CASSALHSSYNEQFF
>TRBV15|TRBD1|NA|TRBJ1-1
TGTGCCACCAGCAATTACAGGGGGATGAACACTGAAGCTTTCTTT
CATSNYRGMNTEAFF
>TRBV27|NA|NA|TRBJ2-1
TGTGCCAGCAGGTCCCGGACGAGGAATGAGCAGTTCTTC
CASRSRTRNEQFF
>TRBV5-4|TRBD1|NA|TRBJ2-5
TGTGCCAGCAGCGGGGACAGGGGGCCCTTCCAGTACTTC
CASSGDRGPFQYF
>TRBV21-1|NA|NA|TRBJ1-2
TGTGCCAGCACCTCGGGGGAATCCGGTAACTATGGCTACACCTTC
CASTSGESGNYGYTF
>TRBV27|NA|NA|TRBJ2-2
TGTGCCAGCAGTTTATCCCCAGGCGCGAACACCGGGGAGCTGTTTTTT
CASSLSPGANTGELFF
>TRBV5-4|TRBD2|once|TRBJ2-5
TGTGCCAGCAGCATAGGACTAGCAGCCTCCCAAGAGACCCAGTACTTC
CASSIGLAASQETQYF
>TRBV9|TRBD1|NA|TRBJ2-7
TGTGCCAGCAGCCCTCGGACAGGGATGGGGGGAGCGTACGAGCAGTACTTC
CASSPRTGMGGAYEQYF
>TRBV18|NA|NA|TRBJ1-2
TGTGCCAGCTCACCAGTGAAGGGACGTAAAACCTATGGCTACACCTTC
CASSPVKGRKTYGYTF
>TRBV28|TRBD1|once|TRBJ2-3
TGTGCCAGCAGTTTAGGCCGGACAGGGGGCCTAGATACGCAGTATTTT
CASSLGRTGGLDTQYF
>TRBV15|NA|NA|TRBJ2-5
TGTGCCACCAGCAGTCCCCAAGAGACCCAGTACTTC
CATSSPQETQYF
>TRBV14|NA|NA|TRBJ2-5
TGTGCCAGCAGCCAAATCGAGACAGGAGATCAAGAGACCCAGTACTTC
CASSQIETGDQETQYF
>TRBV5-4|NA|NA|TRBJ1-6
TGTGCCAGCAGCTTGGACGGACTCTCACGTTCACCCCTCCACTTT
CASSLDGLSRSPLHF
>TRBV27|NA|NA|TRBJ2-6
TGTGCCAGCAGCAGGACTTCTGGGGCCAACGTCCTGACTTTC
CASSRTSGANVLTF